The rows below give T cell receptor beta chains drawn from one sample of a study of beta chain features in type 1 diabetes. Repertoires were generated with immunoSEQ multiplex PCR, while TCRdb's copy carries only in-frame clones and drops some. The sample includes 600,000 to 700,000 clones, 10% to 15% of them seen just once. The specimen sequenced was naive CD4+ T cells from blood. The receptors stem from a man younger than 30 with type 1 diabetes. Each CDR3 is given with its conserved first and last residue. Fields, in order: J gene, CDR3 length, V gene, CDR3 protein.

j_gene: TRBJ1-6; len: 12; v_gene: TRBV7-9; CDR3aa: CASSLGGSPLHF
j_gene: TRBJ2-2; len: 11; v_gene: TRBV5-6; CDR3aa: CASSLSGELFF
j_gene: TRBJ2-3; len: 17; v_gene: TRBV4-1; CDR3aa: CASSQRTGKIATDTQYF
j_gene: TRBJ2-1; len: 15; v_gene: TRBV7-3; CDR3aa: CASSPLADSYNEQFF
j_gene: TRBJ2-5; len: 15; v_gene: TRBV5-1; CDR3aa: CASSLDAGSQETQYF
j_gene: TRBJ1-1; len: 13; v_gene: TRBV2; CDR3aa: CASRGLGVTEAFF
j_gene: TRBJ2-3; len: 16; v_gene: TRBV7-9; CDR3aa: CASSLVESARGDTQYF
j_gene: TRBJ2-5; len: 15; v_gene: TRBV27; CDR3aa: CASSLIWTSQETQYF
j_gene: TRBJ1-1; len: 12; v_gene: TRBV29-1; CDR3aa: CSWGEINTEAFF
j_gene: TRBJ2-3; len: 12; v_gene: TRBV30; CDR3aa: CAWSAGWDTQYF
j_gene: TRBJ2-5; len: 16; v_gene: TRBV30; CDR3aa: CAWSNRDIGVRETQYF
j_gene: TRBJ2-3; len: 17; v_gene: TRBV4-1; CDR3aa: CASSQRLGQQGTDTQYF
j_gene: TRBJ1-2; len: 15; v_gene: TRBV6-1; CDR3aa: CASSDPGQGNYGYTF
j_gene: TRBJ2-5; len: 11; v_gene: TRBV30; CDR3aa: CAWSIQETQYF
j_gene: TRBJ2-5; len: 16; v_gene: TRBV9; CDR3aa: CASSTYNGLAGETQYF
j_gene: TRBJ2-1; len: 11; v_gene: TRBV6-5; CDR3aa: CASSSDIRQFF
j_gene: TRBJ2-7; len: 14; v_gene: TRBV28; CDR3aa: CASSVDIPVTEQYF
j_gene: TRBJ1-2; len: 15; v_gene: TRBV7-2; CDR3aa: CASSLRLPPNYGYTF
j_gene: TRBJ2-3; len: 16; v_gene: TRBV29-1; CDR3aa: CSAGTSGGAIRNTQYF
j_gene: TRBJ2-3; len: 14; v_gene: TRBV27; CDR3aa: CASSYWSGTDTQYF
j_gene: TRBJ2-1; len: 15; v_gene: TRBV28; CDR3aa: CASSLEAGRYNEQFF
j_gene: TRBJ2-3; len: 17; v_gene: TRBV6-1; CDR3aa: CASSEGIPGPRVDTQYF
j_gene: TRBJ2-7; len: 15; v_gene: TRBV27; CDR3aa: CASSKSETSFHEQYF
j_gene: TRBJ2-7; len: 14; v_gene: TRBV6-5; CDR3aa: CASSWGSPSYEQYF
j_gene: TRBJ2-3; len: 15; v_gene: TRBV10-2; CDR3aa: CASSEERGNTRTQYF
j_gene: TRBJ1-2; len: 14; v_gene: TRBV9; CDR3aa: CASSVGGQNYGYTF
j_gene: TRBJ1-2; len: 13; v_gene: TRBV29-1; CDR3aa: CSVVQGSSYGYTF
j_gene: TRBJ1-5; len: 13; v_gene: TRBV6-6; CDR3aa: CASTLGENQPQHF
j_gene: TRBJ1-5; len: 18; v_gene: TRBV30; CDR3aa: CAWSLYQGASDSNQPQHF
j_gene: TRBJ1-1; len: 13; v_gene: TRBV30; CDR3aa: CAWREGSDTEAFF
j_gene: TRBJ1-4; len: 15; v_gene: TRBV7-2; CDR3aa: CASSLVTASEEKLFF
j_gene: TRBJ1-5; len: 14; v_gene: TRBV15; CDR3aa: CATSRSHGNQPQHF
j_gene: TRBJ2-5; len: 14; v_gene: TRBV11-2; CDR3aa: CASSYGQGQETQYF
j_gene: TRBJ1-5; len: 15; v_gene: TRBV5-1; CDR3aa: CASSPTPQGNQPQHF
j_gene: TRBJ2-7; len: 14; v_gene: TRBV6-5; CDR3aa: CASSYDRMVVEQYF
j_gene: TRBJ1-2; len: 13; v_gene: TRBV7-9; CDR3aa: CASSPQADLGYTF
j_gene: TRBJ2-1; len: 12; v_gene: TRBV6-5; CDR3aa: CASSLDRVGQFF
j_gene: TRBJ1-4; len: 15; v_gene: TRBV18; CDR3aa: CASSSMDRAREKLFF
j_gene: TRBJ2-6; len: 18; v_gene: TRBV5-6; CDR3aa: CASSLDLGQGRPNRVLTF
j_gene: TRBJ2-1; len: 14; v_gene: TRBV18; CDR3aa: CASSTRSGDNEQFF
j_gene: TRBJ1-5; len: 15; v_gene: TRBV27; CDR3aa: CASSQGTGVSSPQHF
j_gene: TRBJ2-1; len: 15; v_gene: TRBV9; CDR3aa: CASSVGDRGYNEQFF
j_gene: TRBJ2-1; len: 12; v_gene: TRBV27; CDR3aa: CASSSRQDYQFF
j_gene: TRBJ1-1; len: 13; v_gene: TRBV7-2; CDR3aa: CASSLMQDTEAFF
j_gene: TRBJ1-4; len: 16; v_gene: TRBV30; CDR3aa: CAWGRGRSGTNEKLFF
j_gene: TRBJ1-5; len: 15; v_gene: TRBV5-1; CDR3aa: CASSSGTDSNQPQHF
j_gene: TRBJ1-1; len: 14; v_gene: TRBV5-1; CDR3aa: CASSQRQGGTEAFF
j_gene: TRBJ1-5; len: 15; v_gene: TRBV7-9; CDR3aa: CASSFSAGGNQPQHF